This T cell receptor beta chain was profiled in a study of cytomegalovirus exposure and HLA in healthy donors. PCR primers comprised 60 Vbeta and 13 Jbeta primers. Some clones are missing from TCRdb's copy, which holds only in-frame ones; the method was immunoSEQ multiplex PCR. The sample holds more than 40,000 clones, approximately 81% seen once. CDR1 and CDR2 from the germline V gene are SEHNR and FQNEAQ (reference sequence). The CDR3 extends over 15 amino acids. In regard to this clone: Mismatch with germline at one junction end may stem from a read error.

V is TRBV7-9 and J is TRBJ2-1; D may be TRBD2 (6 bases). The receptor comes from a man in his forties or fifties in good health and CMV-seronegative. Sequences were obtained from PBMCs. The CDR3 spells CSSSPRGNDYNEQFF. CDR3 in DNA: TGTTCCAGCAGCCCCCGGGGGAACGACTACAATGAGCAGTTCTTC.